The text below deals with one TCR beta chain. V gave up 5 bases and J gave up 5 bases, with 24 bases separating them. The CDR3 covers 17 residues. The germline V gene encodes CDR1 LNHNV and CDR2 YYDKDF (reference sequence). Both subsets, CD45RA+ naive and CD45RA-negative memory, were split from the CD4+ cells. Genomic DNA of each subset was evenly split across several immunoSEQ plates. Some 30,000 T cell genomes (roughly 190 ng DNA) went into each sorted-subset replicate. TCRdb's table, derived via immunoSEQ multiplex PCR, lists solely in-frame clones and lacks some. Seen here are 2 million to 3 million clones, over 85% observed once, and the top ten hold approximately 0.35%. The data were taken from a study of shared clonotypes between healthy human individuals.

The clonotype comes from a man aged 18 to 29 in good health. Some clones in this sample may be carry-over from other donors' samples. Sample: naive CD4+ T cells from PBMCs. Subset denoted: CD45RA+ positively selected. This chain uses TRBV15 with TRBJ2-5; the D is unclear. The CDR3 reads CATSRLGGPPRSETQYF. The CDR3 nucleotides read TGTGCCACCAGCCGCTTGGGTGGCCCGCCGAGATCGGAGACCCAGTACTTC.